This note documents a single T cell receptor (beta chain) sequence. What it recognizes is unknown. Using immunoSEQ multiplex PCR, the repertoire was profiled, and TCRdb retains in-frame clones only, with some absent. Of roughly 130,000 clones detected, approximately 90% appear once; the ten largest clones hold 1.3% to 1.5%. This specimen comes from a study of T cell responses to AZD1222 COVID-19 vaccine. Study details: Second doses that came at about 4 or about 12 weeks were put together. Study outcomes and limitations: Spike-specific TCRs gained breadth and depth after people received two AZD1222 doses. Baseline seropositivity characterized only a handful of AZD1222 recipients. Clonal diversity was possibly underestimated, and white British individuals and females predominated among donors.

The CDR3 has 12 residues. Trimming removed 5 bases at V and 0 bases at J, with 5 bases between. Per germline, CDR1 SGHRS and CDR2 YFSETQ. The rearrangement joins TRBV5-1 to TRBJ1-1, with D uncertain. The starting material was peripheral blood, obtained on day 0 of AZD1222 vaccination. This clonotype was sampled from an adult in good health. CDR3 residues: CASRSLNTEAFF. CDR3 DNA: TGCGCCAGCAGAAGTCTGAACACTGAAGCTTTCTTT.